The next 24 T cell receptor beta chains were all read from a single sample in a study of T cells in Graves' hyperthyroidism and ophthalmopathy. From RNA transcripts, TCR beta CDR3 regions were amplified. TCR CDR3 underwent first-round RT-PCR with the HTBI primer set. TCRdb redid the calling of the multiplex PCR reads with MiXCR, one entry per CDR3 protein. Of fewer than 450,000 distinct CDR3 sequences in the sample, 11% to 15% were seen once. The specimen sequenced was blood. The origin of the receptors is a man in his fifties with Graves' ophthalmopathy.

This clonotype was recorded a few times. This chain joins TRBV18 and TRBJ1-4; D gene unclear. The CDR3 spans 16 residues. Germline-derived CDR1 and CDR2 are KGHSH and LQKENI. V lost 3 bases and J lost 0, with 11 bases in between. The CDR3 region is CASSPSQTATNEKLFF. CDR3 DNA: TGTGCCAGCTCACCCTCCCAAACAGCAACTAATGAAAAACTGTTTTTT.

This clonotype was seen a few times. The chain couples TRBV10-3 to TRBJ2-7; D possibly uses TRBD1 or TRBD2 (5 bases each). The CDR3 consists of 13 residues. Between the trimmed V and J ends, which lost 11 bases and 5 bases, there was a span of 19 bases. CDR1 is ENHRY and CDR2 is SYGVKD in the germline V gene. In DNA, the CDR3 is TGTGCCCTATCAGACGGGGCGATCGACGAGCAGTACTTC. Translated: CALSDGAIDEQYF.

This clonotype was recorded at least ten times. The gene calls are TRBV28 and TRBJ2-7; 8 bases fit TRBD1. V was pared by 5 bases and J by 8 bases, with 11 bases of the junction left unmatched. The CDR3 is 14 amino acids. Germline lookup yields CDR1 MDHEN and CDR2 SYDVKM. CDR3 region: CASSPTPTGGKQYF. DNA of the CDR3: TGTGCCAGCAGTCCGACTCCCACAGGGGGAAAGCAGTACTTC.

This clonotype appeared a few times. V and J are TRBV20-1 and TRBJ2-1; maybe TRBD1 (6 bases). V shed 3 bases and J shed 1 base, with 16 bases lying between them. The CDR3 is 16 amino acids. Germline CDR1 DFQATT, CDR2 SNEGSKA (reference sequence). The CDR3 protein is CSARGNGQSSYNEQFF. CDR3 nucleotide sequence: TGCAGTGCTAGGGGGAACGGACAGTCTTCCTACAATGAGCAGTTCTTC.

This clonotype was found many times. This chain joins TRBV28 and TRBJ2-3; 7 bases line up with TRBD2. V lost 3 bases, J lost 5 bases, and 11 bases stayed unmatched. The CDR3 totals 16 residues. Germline V lookup: CDR1 MDHEN, CDR2 SYDVKM. In DNA form, the CDR3 reads TGTGCCAGCAGTTTCTCGGCGGGAGCGTCTGAAGATACGCAGTATTTT. It is translated as CASSFSAGASEDTQYF.

This clonotype has a handful of counts. The chain is built from TRBV6-1 and TRBJ1-3, with TRBD1 matching over 9 bases. V gave up 6 bases and J gave up 2 bases; unmatched junction bases: 5. There are 15 residues in the CDR3. Germline V gene sequence: CDR1 MNHNS, CDR2 SASEGT. CDR3 residues: CASSPQGAPGNTIYF. For the CDR3, the DNA is TGTGCCAGCAGCCCACAGGGGGCCCCTGGAAACACCATATATTTT.

This clonotype has a count of ten or more. The chain combines TRBV19 with TRBJ2-7; 12 positions agree with TRBD2. With 7 bases clipped from V and 9 bases from J, the junction kept 7 bases outside the gene matches. CDR3 length: 13 residues. In germline, CDR1 is LNHDA, CDR2 SQIVND (reference sequence). CDR3 DNA sequence: TGTGCCAGTAACAATGGACTAGCGGGACCGCAGTACTTC. It translates to CASNNGLAGPQYF.

V and J are TRBV12-3 or TRBV12-4 and TRBJ2-7; the match to TRBD2 covers 11 bases. The CDR3 totals 14 residues. V was pared by 3 bases and J by 3 bases, with 1 base of the junction left unmatched. The CDR3 region is CASSLTSGIYEQYF. CDR3 coding DNA: TGTGCCAGCAGTTTGACTAGCGGGATCTACGAGCAGTACTTC.

There are many counts of this clonotype. V is TRBV20-1 and J is TRBJ2-6; D ambiguous. Per germline, CDR1 DFQATT and CDR2 SNEGSKA (reference sequence). Trimming took 3 bases from V and 0 from J, leaving 9 bases between them. The CDR3 consists of 15 residues. CDR3 coding DNA: TGCAGTGCTAGTGGAGTGGGCTCTGGGGCCAACGTCCTGACTTTC. This codes for CSASGVGSGANVLTF.

This chain joins TRBV24-1 and TRBJ2-2, with D possibly matching TRBD2 (7 bases). CDR1 is KGHDR, CDR2 SFDVKD, per germline. The V and J ends lost 3 bases and 0 bases respectively, with 10 bases between them. The CDR3 runs 16 residues. The CDR3 here is CATSDTGGPNTGELFF. The CDR3 DNA is TGTGCCACCAGTGATACGGGGGGCCCGAACACCGGGGAGCTGTTTTTT.

This clonotype came up a few times. The chain employs TRBV20-1 and TRBJ1-5, with a weak D call TRBD1 (5 bases). Looked up from germline, CDR1 is DFQATT and CDR2 is SNEGSKA (reference sequence). This CDR3 is 15 amino acids long. V lost 7 bases and J 2 bases, leaving 18 bases between the germline ends. The CDR3 coding sequence is TGCAGTGTGGGGCAGGGTGGTATGGGCAATCAGCCCCAGCATTTT. It is translated as CSVGQGGMGNQPQHF.

This clonotype was counted at least ten times. The rearrangement uses TRBV4-1 and TRBJ2-7, with 10 bases identical to TRBD1. CDR1 MGHRA and CDR2 YSYEKL come from the germline V gene. This CDR3 spans 15 amino acids. The J segment lost 5 bases and the V segment lost 4 bases, leaving 8 bases of the junction unmatched. CDR3 residues: CASSLGQGGSHEQYF. Here the CDR3 DNA reads TGCGCCAGCAGCCTCGGACAGGGGGGTAGCCACGAGCAGTACTTC.

This clonotype has more than one count but fewer than ten. The V and J genes are TRBV9 and TRBJ1-2, with D tentatively TRBD1 (5 bases). Trimming cost V 0 bases and J 2 bases, with 11 bases left between them. Germline lookup yields CDR1 SGDLS and CDR2 YYNGEE. The CDR3 sequence is 15 residues long. The CDR3 DNA reads as TGTGCCAGCAGCGTAGAGCCCCAGGGAAACTATGGCTACACCTTC. The encoded protein is CASSVEPQGNYGYTF.

This clonotype was counted at least ten times. The chain is built from TRBV9 and TRBJ1-5; D ambiguous. Trimming took off 4 bases at V and 4 bases at J, with 9 bases between the two ends. CDR1 and CDR2 from the germline V gene are SGDLS and YYNGEE. The CDR3 totals 13 residues. CDR3 sequence reads: CASSPGENQPQHF. CDR3 nucleotide sequence: TGTGCCAGCAGCCCCGGGGAGAATCAGCCCCAGCATTTT.

This clonotype was seen ten or more times. The chain is built from TRBV7-8 and TRBJ2-1, with 12 bases identical to TRBD2. Germline V gene sequence: CDR1 SGHVS, CDR2 FQNEAQ. CDR3 length: 19 residues. The V and J ends lost 4 bases and 6 bases, in that order; junction bases with no gene match: 16. CDR3 region: CASSSRLAGALFGSNEQFF. The CDR3 nucleotides are TGTGCCAGCAGCTCGAGACTAGCGGGAGCATTGTTTGGTTCCAATGAGCAGTTCTTC.

In this sample, this clonotype turned up many times. J is TRBJ1-5 and V is TRBV12-3 or TRBV12-4, with D unresolved. This CDR3 contains 13 residues. The ends were cut back, 2 bases at V and 5 bases at J, with 7 bases in the middle. The CDR3 is CASSLMFDQPQHF. The CDR3 DNA sequence: TGTGCCAGCAGTTTAATGTTTGATCAGCCCCAGCATTTT.

This clonotype was picked up a small number of times. V and J are TRBV10-1 and TRBJ2-2; 7 nucleotides align to TRBD2. Per the germline V gene, CDR1 is WNHNN and CDR2 is SYGVQD (reference sequence). Losses at the gene ends were 3 bases for V and 6 bases for J; bases not matched to a gene: 7. The CDR3 is 15 residues long. The CDR3 spells CASSEGGSAAGELFF. CDR3 nucleotide sequence: TGCGCCAGCAGTGAAGGCGGGAGTGCGGCCGGGGAGCTGTTTTTT.

The V call is TRBV7-6, the J call TRBJ1-2; D is perhaps TRBD1 (5 bases). V lost 1 base, J lost 9 bases, and 18 bases lay in between. The CDR3 consists of 15 residues. The germline CDR1 and CDR2 sequences are SGHVS and FNYEAQ. The CDR3 DNA reads as TGTGCCAGCAGCTTAGTCGCCGGGGACCTGTTAAGCTACACCTTC. It specifies CASSLVAGDLLSYTF.

This clonotype was counted only a few times. The chain is built from TRBV28 and TRBJ1-6; no clear D. Germline-derived CDR1 and CDR2 are MDHEN and SYDVKM. Between the trimmed V and J ends, which lost 4 bases and 7 bases, there was a span of 14 bases. The CDR3 loop spans 15 amino acids. The CDR3, as DNA: TGTGCCAGCAGTTCCCCGACAAGGGAAAATTCACCCCTCCACTTT. Translated, it gives CASSSPTRENSPLHF.

This clonotype was recorded a few times. The gene calls are TRBV5-1 and TRBJ2-3; 10 bases fit TRBD2. Unmatched junction bases numbered 4, after V lost 2 bases and J lost 4 bases. The CDR3 length is 15 residues. CDR1 and CDR2 from the germline V gene are SGHRS and YFSETQ. In DNA form, the CDR3 reads TGCGCCAGCAGCTTTATTAGCGGGAGGCCAGATACGCAGTATTTT. This sequence encodes CASSFISGRPDTQYF.

At least ten counts were recorded for this clonotype. The chain employs TRBV9 and TRBJ1-1; TRBD1 aligns across 7 bases. The J segment lost 5 bases and the V segment lost 4 bases, leaving 14 bases of the junction unmatched. The germline V gene encodes CDR1 SGDLS and CDR2 YYNGEE. The CDR3 runs 16 residues. This CDR3 is CASSPREGAIGTEAFF. The DNA for the CDR3 is TGTGCCAGCAGCCCGCGGGAGGGGGCGATCGGGACTGAAGCTTTCTTT.

The table lists this clonotype with many counts. The chain links TRBV2 to TRBJ2-1; perhaps TRBD2 as D (6 bases). Trimming pared 6 bases from V and 8 bases from J, leaving 17 bases between. CDR3 length: 14 amino acids. Germline V gives CDR1 SNHLY, CDR2 FYNNEI. CDR3 loop: CASRRRVKIHEQFF. The CDR3, as DNA: TGTGCCAGCAGGCGGAGGGTGAAAATCCATGAGCAGTTCTTC.

This clonotype appeared many times. The rearrangement joins TRBV7-3 to TRBJ2-3; tentative D call: TRBD2 (6 bases). The germline CDR1 and CDR2 sequences are SGHTA and FQGTGA. With 4 bases removed from V and 1 base from J, the gap between germline ends came to 15 bases. This CDR3 has 16 amino acids. In nucleotides, the CDR3 is TGTGCCAGCAGCTGGGGGATGGGGGGTGGCACAGATACGCAGTATTTT. Translating gives CASSWGMGGGTDTQYF. Using reference TRBV7-3 and TRBJ2-3 for the parts outside the CDR3, the full variable domain is GAGVSQTPSNKVTEKGKYVELRCDPISGHTALYWYRQSLGQGPEFLIYFQGTGAADDSGLPNDRFFAVRPEGSVSTLKIQRTERGDSAVYLCASSWGMGGGTDTQYFGPGTRLTVL.

The sample holds a few counts of this clonotype. The V gene is TRBV7-3, the J gene TRBJ2-3, with 13 bases identical to TRBD2. In germline, CDR1 is SGHTA, CDR2 FQGTGA. V was clipped by 1 base and J by 0 bases; unmatched bases: 7. The CDR3 totals 19 residues. CDR3 in DNA: TGTGCCAGCAGCTTAAAGTCGAGACTAGCGGGAGGCAGCACAGATACGCAGTATTTT. Translation: CASSLKSRLAGGSTDTQYF. The full variable domain, rest sourced from reference TRBV7-3 and TRBJ2-3, is GAGVSQTPSNKVTEKGKYVELRCDPISGHTALYWYRQSLGQGPEFLIYFQGTGAADDSGLPNDRFFAVRPEGSVSTLKIQRTERGDSAVYLCASSLKSRLAGGSTDTQYFGPGTRLTVL.